The source of this T cell receptor (beta chain) is a study of shared T cell receptors in the human thymus. The protocol was immunoSEQ multiplex PCR, while the TCRdb copy is restricted to in-frame clones and leaves out a portion. This sample has about 380,000 clones, with around 95% found just once. The CDR3 extends over 10 amino acids. The germline V and J ends were trimmed by 1 base and 6 bases, with 3 bases remaining between them. Germline CDR1 reads GTSNPN; CDR2 reads SVGIG (reference sequence). This TCR was recovered from a human donor. The chain recombines TRBV30 with TRBJ1-1; D gene unclear. The specimen was thymocytes. This CDR3 reads CAWSGAEAFF. The CDR3 DNA sequence: TGTGCCTGGAGTGGGGCTGAAGCTTTCTTT. Full variable domain (outside the CDR3, taken from reference TRBV30 and TRBJ1-1): SQTIHQWPATLVQPVGSPLSLECTVEGTSNPNLYWYRQAAGRGLQLLFYSVGIGQISSEVPQNLSASRPQDRQFILSSKKLLLSDSGFYLCAWSGAEAFFGQGTRLTVV.